This is a list of T cell receptor beta chains from one sample in a study of shared clonotypes between healthy human individuals. The data were produced by immunoSEQ multiplex PCR, yet TCRdb's version contains in-frame clones alone and is incomplete. The table records around 1 million clones, over 75% of them present only once. Sequenced: memory CD4+ T cells sorted from blood. These receptors all come from a young man in good health. The CDR3 runs from the conserved cysteine through the conserved F or W. D genes are given only for firm matches. A row's size may be missing; if present it is once, few, many or a size class.

D	V	J	size	DNA	CDR3
TRBD2	TRBV5-4	TRBJ2-2	-	TGTGCCAGCAGCTCCGGGACTAGCGGGGGGCCCACCGGGGAGCTGTTTTTT	CASSSGTSGGPTGELFF
-	TRBV7-8	TRBJ2-3	-	TGTGCCAGCAGCCTTCATACAGAGGATACGCAGTATTTT	CASSLHTEDTQYF
-	TRBV25-1	TRBJ2-2	-	TGTGCCAGCAGACGGGACACCTCACGCTCAGGCACCGGGGAGCTGTTTTTT	CASRRDTSRSGTGELFF
-	TRBV5-1	TRBJ1-6	-	TGCGCCAGCAGCTCGTCAGGGAATTATAATTCACCCCTCCACTTT	CASSSSGNYNSPLHF
TRBD1	TRBV7-6	TRBJ1-3	-	TGTGCCAGCAGCGGTAGGACAGGGACGAATGGAAACACCATATATTTT	CASSGRTGTNGNTIYF
-	TRBV7-9	TRBJ1-1	-	TGTGCCAGCAGCAAGACCGACACCTACACTGAAGCTTTCTTT	CASSKTDTYTEAFF
-	TRBV7-2	TRBJ1-3	-	TGTGCCAGCAGCTTGAACCGGGGCACCATATATTTT	CASSLNRGTIYF
TRBD2	TRBV5-5	TRBJ2-5	-	TGTGCCAGCGAGAAGCGGGGGTACGGGGCCCAGTACTTC	CASEKRGYGAQYF
-	TRBV11-3	TRBJ2-3	-	TGTGCCAGCAGCTTACAGGTTGCAGATACGCAGTATTTT	CASSLQVADTQYF
TRBD1	TRBV27	TRBJ1-1	once	TGTGCCAGCAGGTACAGGGGGCGCGGGGTGAACACTGAAGCTTTCTTT	CASRYRGRGVNTEAFF
-	TRBV5-4	TRBJ1-2	-	TGTGCCAGCAGCTTAGGGACAACAAAATCTAACTATGGCTACACCTTC	CASSLGTTKSNYGYTF
-	TRBV6-5	TRBJ1-3	-	TGTGCCAGTCTGGACACCATATATTTT	CASLDTIYF
TRBD1	TRBV9	TRBJ2-7	-	TGTGCCAGCAGCAAAGTGGGGACAGGCCAACACGAGCAGTACTTC	CASSKVGTGQHEQYF
TRBD2	TRBV30	TRBJ2-5	-	TGTGCCTGGGCTCTAGCGGTGACGTACCAAGAGACCCAGTACTTC	CAWALAVTYQETQYF
TRBD1	TRBV27	TRBJ2-7	-	TGTGCCAGCAGTGGGACAGGATCTTCCTACGAGCAGTACTTC	CASSGTGSSYEQYF
-	TRBV7-9	TRBJ1-1	-	TGTGCCAGCAGCTTAGCCGCCTCAGCCACTGAAGCTTTCTTT	CASSLAASATEAFF
-	TRBV29-1	TRBJ1-1	-	TGCAGCGCCGAACGGGCGGCGGGCACTGAAGCTTTCTTT	CSAERAAGTEAFF
-	TRBV7-6	TRBJ2-6	few	TGTGCCAGCAGCTTATCGGGGGCCTCTGGGGCCAACGTCCTGACTTTC	CASSLSGASGANVLTF
-	TRBV5-4	TRBJ2-1	-	TGTGCCAGCAGCTTGGAGAGGGACGGCGAGCAGTTCTTC	CASSLERDGEQFF
TRBD2	TRBV7-6	TRBJ2-3	-	TGTGCCAGCAGCTTAGGTCTAGCGGGATCAGATACGCAGTATTTT	CASSLGLAGSDTQYF
-	TRBV10-2	TRBJ1-1	-	TGCGCCAGCAGTGAGTCGGGGAAGGCGGCAGAAGCTTTCTTT	CASSESGKAAEAFF
TRBD2	TRBV2	TRBJ2-7	-	TGTGCCAGCAGTGGACTAGCGGGAGGGTTCTCCGAGCAGTACTTC	CASSGLAGGFSEQYF
TRBD2	TRBV7-2	TRBJ2-1	-	TGTGCCAGCAGCTTCGACGGGAGGGCCCACAATGAGCAGTTCTTC	CASSFDGRAHNEQFF
-	TRBV7-2	TRBJ1-2	-	TGTGCCAGCAGCTTAGTGGGGCTTGGCTACACCTTC	CASSLVGLGYTF
TRBD2	TRBV28	TRBJ2-7	-	TGTGCCAGCAGTTTACGGGGGGATATCTTATACGAGCAGTACTTC	CASSLRGDILYEQYF
-	TRBV28	TRBJ1-1	few	TGTGCCAGCAGTTCGGTTTTGATGGCTTTCTTT	CASSSVLMAFF
TRBD1	TRBV19	TRBJ2-7	-	TGTGCCAGTAGTAATAGGGACAGGGGTTACGAGCAGTACTTC	CASSNRDRGYEQYF
-	TRBV19	TRBJ2-1	-	TGTGCCAGTAGTCCTGGCCACGGTGCAATCTCCTACAATGAGCAGTTCTTC	CASSPGHGAISYNEQFF
TRBD2	TRBV6-4	TRBJ2-1	-	TGTGCCAGCACCATTAGCGGGAGCTCCTACAATGAGCAGTTCTTC	CASTISGSSYNEQFF
-	TRBV18	TRBJ1-2	-	TGTGCCAGCTCACCAGGACAGTTAAACTATGGCTACACCTTC	CASSPGQLNYGYTF
-	TRBV18	TRBJ2-7	-	TGTGCCAGCTCACCGCAAGGACATGAGCAGTACTTC	CASSPQGHEQYF
-	TRBV10-1	TRBJ1-2	-	TGCGCCAGCAGCCCTACAGGGTCTCTCTATGGCTACACCTTC	CASSPTGSLYGYTF
-	TRBV6-1	TRBJ2-7	once	TGTGCCAGCAGTGAAAAAAGATACGAGCAGTACTTC	CASSEKRYEQYF
-	TRBV6-4	TRBJ1-5	-	TGTGCCAGCAGTGAGCAGTGGAGCAATCAGCCCCAGCATTTT	CASSEQWSNQPQHF
TRBD2	TRBV27	TRBJ2-1	-	TGTGCCAGCAGTTTCGAAGGGACTAGCGGACACAATGAGCAGTTCTTC	CASSFEGTSGHNEQFF
-	TRBV2	TRBJ2-7	-	TGTGCCAGCAGTGAAGCTGGATTGACGGCCTACGAGCAGTACTTC	CASSEAGLTAYEQYF
-	TRBV6-5	TRBJ1-5	-	TGTGCCAGCTCCACAGGTCAAGGCAATCAGCCCCAGCATTTT	CASSTGQGNQPQHF
-	TRBV5-1	TRBJ2-4	once	TGCGCCAGCAGCTTGGCCGGATCTGAAAACATTCAGTACTTC	CASSLAGSENIQYF
-	TRBV11-3	TRBJ1-3	-	TGTGCCAGCAGCTTAAGGGGCGTCTTGTCGGGGGGAAACACCATATATTTT	CASSLRGVLSGGNTIYF
-	TRBV30	TRBJ1-4	-	TGTGCCGTCACCCTTCCCGGGACTAAGGATGAAAAACTGTTTTTT	CAVTLPGTKDEKLFF
TRBD2	TRBV6-5	TRBJ2-2	once	TGTGCCAGCAGAAGCGGGAGGGCCGCCGGGGAGCTGTTTTTT	CASRSGRAAGELFF
TRBD1	TRBV18	TRBJ2-2	-	TGTGCCAGCTCACCGGCAACGACAGGGCAAACCGGGGAGCTGTTTTTT	CASSPATTGQTGELFF
TRBD1	TRBV10-3	TRBJ2-7	-	TGTGCCATCAAGACGACAGGGGGGAATTCCTACGAGCAGTACTTC	CAIKTTGGNSYEQYF
-	TRBV6-5	TRBJ2-7	-	TGTGCCAGCAGTCTCAAGAGGGGGGGCGAGCAGTACTTC	CASSLKRGGEQYF
-	TRBV12-5	TRBJ1-2	-	TGTGCTAGTGGTTTGGCGATTCTTAGACAGTTTTATGGCTACACCTTC	CASGLAILRQFYGYTF
-	TRBV6-1	TRBJ1-2	-	TGTGCCAGCAGACAGGGAAGCCTCTATGGCTACACCTTC	CASRQGSLYGYTF
-	TRBV5-6	TRBJ2-7	-	TGTGCCAGCAGCTTGGCATTCGGGGGCGAGCAGTACTTC	CASSLAFGGEQYF
TRBD1	TRBV2	TRBJ1-1	-	TGTGCCAACTCCCGGGACAGAAACACTGAAGCTTTCTTT	CANSRDRNTEAFF
-	TRBV7-9	TRBJ1-2	-	TGTGCCAGCAGCTTAGGTGGCGGCTACACCTTC	CASSLGGGYTF
TRBD1	TRBV11-2	TRBJ1-2	-	TGTGCCAGCAGCTTAGAACAGGGGCGCGGCTACACCTTC	CASSLEQGRGYTF
-	TRBV7-2	TRBJ2-7	-	TGTGCCAGCAGCTTAGGACACGGCATAGGGGGGGAGCAGTACTTC	CASSLGHGIGGEQYF
TRBD2	TRBV10-3	TRBJ2-5	-	TGTGCCATCAGTGCCAGCGGGGGTTTGGAGACCCAGTACTTC	CAISASGGLETQYF
TRBD2	TRBV30	TRBJ2-5	-	TGTGCCTGGAGTCCCCCCGGACCAGCGGGAAAGACCCAGTACTTC	CAWSPPGPAGKTQYF
-	TRBV6-1	TRBJ1-1	-	TGTGCCAGCTGCTGGGGGGAGCAAGGGGCTGAAGCTTTCTTT	CASCWGEQGAEAFF
-	TRBV7-9	TRBJ2-7	-	TGTGCCAGCAGCTTGGTCCAAACCTACGAGCAGTACTTC	CASSLVQTYEQYF
TRBD1	TRBV7-9	TRBJ2-4	-	TGTGCCAGCAGCTCGGGACAGCTAGCCAAAAACATTCAGTACTTC	CASSSGQLAKNIQYF
-	TRBV30	TRBJ1-1	once	TGTGCCTGGACCCTACTTCGACGGGACGTGTCCCGCCACACTGAAGCTTTCTTT	CAWTLLRRDVSRHTEAFF
-	TRBV30	TRBJ1-2	-	TGTGCCTGGAGTGTTTACGGGGGGCGCAACTATGGCTACACCTTC	CAWSVYGGRNYGYTF
-	TRBV14	TRBJ2-5	-	TGTGCCAGGGCGGGCTACCTAGGAGAGACCCAGTACTTC	CARAGYLGETQYF
TRBD2	TRBV30	TRBJ2-7	-	TGTGCCTGGAGTAGATTAGCGGGAGGAGCTTCCTACGAGCAGTACTTC	CAWSRLAGGASYEQYF